The TCR beta chain under discussion was sequenced for a study of T-cell memory formation after mild COVID-19. Study observations and caveats: The study found contracting CD4+ clones mainly in CM and EM and contracting CD8+ clones in EMRA. CD4/CD8 balance held among clones contracting day 15 to 85, and later expanders leaned CD4+. Pre-infection memory carried some responding clones, suggesting that cross-reactive memory joined.

Germline CDR1 SNHLY, CDR2 FYNNEI. The CDR3 sequence is 14 residues long. TCRdb independently ran MiXCR on the 5' RACE reads; one entry per CDR3 protein. Here the sample spans 350,000 to 500,000 distinct CDR3 sequences, 18% being singletons. As concerns this clonotype: Its antigen is as yet unknown.

The rearrangement links TRBV2 to TRBJ2-5, with TRBD2 matching over 11 bases. This receptor was taken from a man between 18 and 29 years old who had mild COVID-19 (a few samples of this study predate the infection). Cell type and time point are not known. Source material: PBMCs or a T cell subset sorted from them (not recorded which). Written as DNA, the CDR3 is TGTGCAGCTCCGGGACTAGCGGACCAAGAGACCCAGTACTTC. This sequence encodes CAAPGLADQETQYF.